Reported below is one TCR beta chain. CDR1 and CDR2 from the germline V gene are SQVTM and ANQGSEA. Trimming cost V 6 bases and J 8 bases; bases outside gene matches: 10. The CDR3 loop spans 14 amino acids. The data were obtained in a study of blood T cells in healthy people across ages. With a J-beta primer mix and a sample-barcoded 5' primer, a second PCR ran about 7 to 12 cycles. TCRdb passed the 5' RACE reads through MiXCR, listing each CDR3 protein once. In the table there are around 1,000,000 distinct CDR3 sequences, 35% to 40% of which are singletons. V and J are TRBV29-1 and TRBJ1-2, with TRBD1 identical over 12 bases. The sequencing sample was made of blood. This receptor was obtained from a man aged 18 to 35 in good health. DNA for the CDR3: TGCAGCGTCCGGGGGGGACAGGGGGCTAACGGCTACACCTTC. Translating it yields CSVRGGQGANGYTF.